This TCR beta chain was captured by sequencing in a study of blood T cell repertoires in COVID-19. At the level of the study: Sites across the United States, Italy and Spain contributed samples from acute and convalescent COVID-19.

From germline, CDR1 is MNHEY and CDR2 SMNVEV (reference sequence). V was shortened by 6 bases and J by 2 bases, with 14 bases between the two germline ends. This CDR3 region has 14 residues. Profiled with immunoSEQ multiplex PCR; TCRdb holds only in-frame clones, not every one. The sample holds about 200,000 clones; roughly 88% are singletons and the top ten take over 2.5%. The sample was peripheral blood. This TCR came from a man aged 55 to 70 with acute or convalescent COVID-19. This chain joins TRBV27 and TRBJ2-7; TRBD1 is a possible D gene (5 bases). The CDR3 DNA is TGTGCCAGCAGACAGATCAGGGAAACCTACGAGCAGTACTTC. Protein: CASRQIRETYEQYF.